The rows below give T cell receptor beta chains drawn from one sample of a study of cytomegalovirus exposure and HLA in healthy donors. Using immunoSEQ multiplex PCR, the repertoire was profiled, and TCRdb retains in-frame clones only, with some absent. The repertoire holds around 150,000 clones, with roughly 80% as singletons. The material sequenced was PBMCs. The receptors shown here come from a male donor in good health and CMV-seronegative. The CDR3 runs from the conserved cysteine through the conserved F or W. The order of the fields is CDR3 protein, V gene, J gene.

CDR3 protein: CASLPGTVFVEAFF
V gene: TRBV6-1
J gene: TRBJ1-1

CDR3 protein: CASSFSGGTANEKLFF
V gene: TRBV5-1
J gene: TRBJ1-4

CDR3 protein: CASMGRDLRTDTQYF
V gene: TRBV27
J gene: TRBJ2-3

CDR3 protein: CAWERDGTYEQYF
V gene: TRBV30
J gene: TRBJ2-7

CDR3 protein: CASTSSGLRNTEAFF
V gene: TRBV28
J gene: TRBJ1-1

CDR3 protein: CASSQVAGPGAYEQYF
V gene: TRBV4-2
J gene: TRBJ2-7

CDR3 protein: CASSLSRATGYTF
V gene: TRBV7-2
J gene: TRBJ1-2

CDR3 protein: CASSDRTIQDTQYF
V gene: TRBV10-2
J gene: TRBJ2-3

CDR3 protein: CASSVNPGGSPLHF
V gene: TRBV6-1
J gene: TRBJ1-6

CDR3 protein: CASSLNREETQYF
V gene: TRBV5-1
J gene: TRBJ2-5

CDR3 protein: CASSQLPTSTDTQYF
V gene: TRBV4-1
J gene: TRBJ2-3

CDR3 protein: CASSLARGQTYNSPLHF
V gene: TRBV7-9
J gene: TRBJ1-6

CDR3 protein: CASSPLTAYGYTF
V gene: TRBV27
J gene: TRBJ1-2

CDR3 protein: CASSPWDSNYEQYF
V gene: TRBV4-1
J gene: TRBJ2-7

CDR3 protein: CASYLTSGYTDTQYF
V gene: TRBV7-9
J gene: TRBJ2-3

CDR3 protein: CASSFSDETDTQYF
V gene: TRBV27
J gene: TRBJ2-3

CDR3 protein: CASSQPTGGADRELFF
V gene: TRBV4-2
J gene: TRBJ2-2

CDR3 protein: CASRWTGAFTDTQYF
V gene: TRBV2
J gene: TRBJ2-3

CDR3 protein: CASSLFLLSEQFF
V gene: TRBV5-1
J gene: TRBJ2-1

CDR3 protein: CASSPRTEALHF
V gene: TRBV11-2
J gene: TRBJ1-6

CDR3 protein: CATSRDLRKSYEQYF
V gene: TRBV15
J gene: TRBJ2-7

CDR3 protein: CASRFGLAGTTDTQYF
V gene: TRBV5-8
J gene: TRBJ2-3

CDR3 protein: CASSPRGQGQAGYTGELFF
V gene: TRBV7-3
J gene: TRBJ2-2

CDR3 protein: CASSLGTPYEQYF
V gene: TRBV5-6
J gene: TRBJ2-7

CDR3 protein: CASSPQGAVYNEQFF
V gene: TRBV5-1
J gene: TRBJ2-1

CDR3 protein: CASSEGAATNEKLFF
V gene: TRBV6-1
J gene: TRBJ1-4

CDR3 protein: CASSSLRVAYNEQFF
V gene: TRBV11-2
J gene: TRBJ2-1

CDR3 protein: CASRQASGGANEQFF
V gene: TRBV5-1
J gene: TRBJ2-1

CDR3 protein: CASSLASVQHF
V gene: TRBV28
J gene: TRBJ1-5

CDR3 protein: CASSLWGGYEQYF
V gene: TRBV7-9
J gene: TRBJ2-7

CDR3 protein: CASSLEGGISTDTQYF
V gene: TRBV7-2
J gene: TRBJ2-3

CDR3 protein: CASSRQNLNTEAFF
V gene: TRBV6-5
J gene: TRBJ1-1

CDR3 protein: CASSPGGAGTDTQYF
V gene: TRBV28
J gene: TRBJ2-3

CDR3 protein: CAISDNSGSAQHF
V gene: TRBV10-3
J gene: TRBJ1-5

CDR3 protein: CASSSSGGSNEQYF
V gene: TRBV10-2
J gene: TRBJ2-7

CDR3 protein: CASTLRLQGDGNQPQHF
V gene: TRBV28
J gene: TRBJ1-5

CDR3 protein: CASSQYRERVNTEAFF
V gene: TRBV14
J gene: TRBJ1-1

CDR3 protein: CAISLSGGAPHEQFF
V gene: TRBV10-3
J gene: TRBJ2-1

CDR3 protein: CASSLAGGNEQFF
V gene: TRBV7-9
J gene: TRBJ2-1

CDR3 protein: CASSPTRLEQFF
V gene: TRBV6-5
J gene: TRBJ2-1

CDR3 protein: CASSVLGLAGTDTQYF
V gene: TRBV9
J gene: TRBJ2-3

CDR3 protein: CASSLDLSSGNTIYF
V gene: TRBV7-9
J gene: TRBJ1-3

CDR3 protein: CAISLSGGSYEQYF
V gene: TRBV10-3
J gene: TRBJ2-7

CDR3 protein: CASSRTAGGLTDTQYF
V gene: TRBV5-4
J gene: TRBJ2-3

CDR3 protein: CAKRAGGKLTQYF
V gene: TRBV2
J gene: TRBJ2-3

CDR3 protein: CASSLAAGSGNQPQHF
V gene: TRBV7-9
J gene: TRBJ1-5

CDR3 protein: CASSPFGTVNEKLFF
V gene: TRBV7-2
J gene: TRBJ1-4

CDR3 protein: CASSGPTDGVVGAFF
V gene: TRBV9
J gene: TRBJ1-1

CDR3 protein: CSAPLQETQYF
V gene: TRBV20-1
J gene: TRBJ2-5

CDR3 protein: CASSPITDRGNEKLFF
V gene: TRBV4-3
J gene: TRBJ1-4

CDR3 protein: CATSRESGTANTGELFF
V gene: TRBV15
J gene: TRBJ2-2

CDR3 protein: CASSLREYNEQFF
V gene: TRBV7-7
J gene: TRBJ2-1

CDR3 protein: CASSQRQGAGAGELFF
V gene: TRBV4-1
J gene: TRBJ2-2

CDR3 protein: CASRPQGALDTQYF
V gene: TRBV7-2
J gene: TRBJ2-3

CDR3 protein: CASRQGLSNQPQHF
V gene: TRBV2
J gene: TRBJ1-5

CDR3 protein: CASSASRGGYTF
V gene: TRBV27
J gene: TRBJ1-2

CDR3 protein: CASRDTFRQEYSNQPQHF
V gene: TRBV28
J gene: TRBJ1-5